This T cell receptor beta chain was recovered during a study of identical twins. Notes on this clonotype: What it binds is not known.

General study results and limits: For zero-insertion analyses, partial confounding could come from invariant MAIT and iNKT cells. Clonotypes of the beta chain that were abundant in cord blood carried fewer insertions (memory repertoires showed none). Models predicted less out-of-frame TCR alpha sharing in monozygotic twins than was found.

Trimming cost V 7 bases and J 5 bases, with 11 bases left between them. From germline, CDR1 is SGHTA and CDR2 FQGNSA. The CDR3 covers 12 residues. From the 5' RACE reads, TCRdb called clonotypes with MiXCR, one entry per CDR3 protein. The table records about 240,000 distinct CDR3 sequences, approximately 7.9% of them present only once. These data are also associated with another study on yellow fever vaccine responses in identical twins.

The chain is built from TRBV7-2 and TRBJ1-1; D perhaps matches TRBD1 (5 bases). The receptor was isolated from a woman between 18 and 29 years old in good health. Sequencing was performed on CD8+ T cells sorted from blood. The CDR3 DNA reads TGTGCCAGCATGAAGGGGTATACTGAAGCTTTCTTT. Translating it yields CASMKGYTEAFF.